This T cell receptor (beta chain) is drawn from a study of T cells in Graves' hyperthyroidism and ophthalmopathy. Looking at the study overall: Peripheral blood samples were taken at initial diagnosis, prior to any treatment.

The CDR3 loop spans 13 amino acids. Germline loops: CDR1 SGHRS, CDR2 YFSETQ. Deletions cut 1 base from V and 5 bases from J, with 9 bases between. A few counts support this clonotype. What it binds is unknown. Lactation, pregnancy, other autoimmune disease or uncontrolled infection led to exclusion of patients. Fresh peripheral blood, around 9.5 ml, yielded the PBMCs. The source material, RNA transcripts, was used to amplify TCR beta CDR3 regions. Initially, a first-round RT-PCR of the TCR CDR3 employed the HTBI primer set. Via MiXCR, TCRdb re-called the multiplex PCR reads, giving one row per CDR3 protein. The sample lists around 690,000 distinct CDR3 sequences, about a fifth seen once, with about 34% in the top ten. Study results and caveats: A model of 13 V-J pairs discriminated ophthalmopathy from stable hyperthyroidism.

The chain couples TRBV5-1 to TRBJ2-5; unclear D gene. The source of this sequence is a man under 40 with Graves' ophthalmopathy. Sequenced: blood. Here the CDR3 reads CASSLFALETQYF. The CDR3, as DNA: TGCGCCAGCAGCTTGTTCGCGCTCGAGACCCAGTACTTC.